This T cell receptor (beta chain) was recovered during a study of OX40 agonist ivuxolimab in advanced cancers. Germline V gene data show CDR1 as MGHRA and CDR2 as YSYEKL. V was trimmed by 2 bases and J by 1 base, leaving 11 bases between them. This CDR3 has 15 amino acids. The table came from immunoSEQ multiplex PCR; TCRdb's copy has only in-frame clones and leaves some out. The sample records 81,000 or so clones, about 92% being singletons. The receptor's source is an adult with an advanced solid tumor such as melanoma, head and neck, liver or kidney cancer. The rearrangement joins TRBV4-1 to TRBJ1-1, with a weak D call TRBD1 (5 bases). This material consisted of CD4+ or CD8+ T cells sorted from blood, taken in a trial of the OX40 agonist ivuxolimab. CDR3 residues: CASSQFQGRNTEAFF. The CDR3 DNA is TGCGCCAGCAGCCAATTCCAGGGTAGGAACACTGAAGCTTTCTTT.